The 17 T cell receptor beta chains given below trace back to one sample, sequenced in a study of Ad26.COV2.S vaccination and SARS-CoV-2 variants (TCRdb year 2021). The treatment or condition label corresponds to: around 19 received Ad26.COV2.S at low or high dose, single or two shots; 5 received placebo; per-sample allocation not given. For vaccine and placebo recipients, repertoires were sequenced using samples collected on day 63 after the first injection. Receptor libraries were prepared by the immunoSEQ multiplex PCR assay. Drawn from immuneACCESS, this table holds only the in-frame rearrangements with V and J called that TCRdb kept. Clones are partly lost; checked studies trace under half to an unresolved V gene and leave the rest unexplained. The sample yields 300,000 to 350,000 clones; 86% were counted once. The ten largest make up approximately 12% of the sample. Sequencing used peripheral blood, obtained in a trial of Ad26.COV2.S vaccine versus placebo. The receptors shown here come from a person between 18 and 60 years old who received the Ad26.COV2.S COVID-19 vaccine or a placebo.

V gene TRBV28 combines with J gene TRBJ1-1; D call uncertain. The V end lost 4 bases, the J end lost 6 bases, and 12 bases lay between the germline ends. The CDR3 runs to 13 residues. Germline values: CDR1 MDHEN, CDR2 SYDVKM. The CDR3 DNA sequence: TGTGCCAGCAGTTCCGGACCGTATCCTGAAGCTTTCTTT. Protein: CASSSGPYPEAFF.

This clone was observed once. CDR3 sequence (DNA): TGTGCCAGCAGCGTAGGGGTGAGGGCTAGCGGGAGGTTGTATGAGCAGTTCTTC. This translates into CASSVGVRASGRLYEQFF. The V and J genes are TRBV9 and TRBJ2-1; 11 nucleotides agree with TRBD2. Trimming cost V 0 bases and J 8 bases; bases outside gene matches: 13. The CDR3 sequence is 18 residues long. CDR1 is SGDLS, CDR2 YYNGEE, per germline.

The rearrangement links TRBV7-6 to TRBJ1-5; D uncertain. Trimming stripped 0 bases from V and 0 bases from J, with 0 bases between. This CDR3 has 13 residues. Looked up from germline, CDR1 is SGHVS and CDR2 is FNYEAQ. CDR3 region: CASSLASNQPQHF. CDR3 nucleotides: TGTGCCAGCAGCTTAGCTAGCAATCAGCCCCAGCATTTT.

The chain carries TRBV5-1 and TRBJ2-3; TRBD1 aligns across 8 bases. Germline loops: CDR1 SGHRS, CDR2 YFSETQ. Trimming removed 4 bases from V and 6 bases from J; junction bases left unmatched: 7. The CDR3 is made up of 14 amino acids. The CDR3 reads CASSPGQGPDTQYF. CDR3 in DNA: TGCGCCAGCAGCCCTGGACAGGGACCGGATACGCAGTATTTT. The full variable domain, with the rest looked up from reference TRBV5-1 and TRBJ2-3, is KAGVTQTPRYLIKTRGQQVTLSCSPISGHRSVSWYQQTPGQGLQFLFEYFSETQRNKGNFPGRFSGRQFSNSRSEMNVSTLELGDSALYLCASSPGQGPDTQYFGPGTRLTVL.

The V and J genes are TRBV5-1 and TRBJ2-2, with D possibly being TRBD1 or TRBD2 (5 bases each). CDR1 SGHRS and CDR2 YFSETQ come from the germline V gene. This CDR3 spans 16 amino acids. Deletions cut 3 bases from V and 6 bases from J, with 18 bases between. CDR3 coding DNA: TGCGCCAGCAGCTGGACCGGGGCCCTGGGAGCCGGGGAGCTGTTTTTT. Translating gives CASSWTGALGAGELFF. The full variable domain, its missing parts supplied by reference TRBV5-1 and TRBJ2-2, is KAGVTQTPRYLIKTRGQQVTLSCSPISGHRSVSWYQQTPGQGLQFLFEYFSETQRNKGNFPGRFSGRQFSNSRSEMNVSTLELGDSALYLCASSWTGALGAGELFFGEGSRLTVL.

The V gene is TRBV29-1, the J gene TRBJ1-3; tentative D call: TRBD1 (6 bases). Germline loops: CDR1 SQVTM, CDR2 ANQGSEA. This CDR3 contains 14 residues. The ends were cut back, 8 bases at V and 2 bases at J, with 16 bases in the middle. Here the CDR3 DNA reads TGCAGCTTACGAAGGACAGTCCCTGGAAACACCATATATTTT. Its translation is CSLRRTVPGNTIYF.

This chain links TRBV19 with TRBJ1-5; 9 bases map to TRBD1. CDR3 length equals 13 residues. The V segment lost 8 bases and the J segment 5 bases; nucleotides outside the gene matches: 4. Germline CDR1 reads LNHDA; CDR2 reads SQIVND (reference sequence). This chain's CDR3 is CASYGQGHQPQHF. In nucleotides, the CDR3 is TGTGCCAGTTACGGACAGGGGCATCAGCCCCAGCATTTT.

The genes are TRBV6-5 and TRBJ1-1, with 7 bases aligning to TRBD1. CDR1 MNHEY and CDR2 SVGAGI come from the germline V gene. The V gene end was trimmed by 5 bases and the J gene end by 4 bases; junction bases not matched to a gene: 10. The CDR3 runs to 15 residues. The CDR3 coding sequence is TGTGCCAGCAGTAATTACAGGGGAGGAGGCACTGAAGCTTTCTTT. The encoded protein is CASSNYRGGGTEAFF.

This clone was detected a few times. This chain connects TRBV28 to TRBJ1-5; D not resolved. V lost 1 base, J lost 7 bases, and 11 bases lay in between. The germline CDR1 and CDR2 sequences are MDHEN and SYDVKM. The CDR3 runs 14 residues. The CDR3 reads CASSLFQSRQPQHF. The DNA of the CDR3 is TGTGCCAGCAGTTTATTTCAGAGTAGGCAGCCCCAGCATTTT. The whole variable domain, remainder taken from reference TRBV28 and TRBJ1-5, is DVKVTQSSRYLVKRTGEKVFLECVQDMDHENMFWYRQDPGLGLRLIYFSYDVKMKEKGDIPEGYSVSREKKERFSLILESASTNQTSMYLCASSLFQSRQPQHFGDGTRLSIL.

The chain recombines TRBV30 with TRBJ2-2; 8 positions match TRBD2. Germline values: CDR1 GTSNPN, CDR2 SVGIG (reference sequence). CDR3 length: 15 amino acids. Trimming cost V 2 bases and J 1 base; bases outside gene matches: 3. CDR3 in amino acids: CAWSRSGRNTGELFF. In nucleotides, the CDR3 is TGTGCCTGGAGTAGGAGCGGGAGGAACACCGGGGAGCTGTTTTTT.

The rearrangement joins TRBV7-6 to TRBJ2-7, with D possibly matching TRBD2 (6 bases). V dropped 5 bases and J dropped 4 bases, with 18 bases sitting between them. This CDR3 is 15 amino acids long. From germline, CDR1 is SGHVS and CDR2 FNYEAQ. CDR3 amino acids: CASSPLNGGLYEQYF. The CDR3 nucleotides read TGTGCCAGCAGCCCTCTAAATGGCGGACTATACGAGCAGTACTTC.

The CDR3 region is CATSPGEFHEQYF. The CDR3 bases are TGTGCCACCAGTCCTGGGGAGTTCCACGAGCAGTACTTC. The gene calls are TRBV24-1 and TRBJ2-7; perhaps TRBD2 as D (5 bases). The CDR3 is made up of 13 amino acids. Per germline, CDR1 KGHDR and CDR2 SFDVKD. Trimming took 6 bases from V and 5 from J, leaving 13 bases between them.

This chain links TRBV24-1 with TRBJ2-1; TRBD1 is a possible D gene (6 bases). Germline V CDR1 and CDR2: KGHDR, SFDVKD. Trimming took 3 bases from V and 7 from J, leaving 18 bases between them. The CDR3 is made up of 16 amino acids. CDR3 protein: CATSDPLTGPGNEQFF. In DNA form, the CDR3 reads TGTGCCACCAGTGATCCCCTAACAGGGCCTGGGAATGAGCAGTTCTTC.

The chain has TRBV4-1 and TRBJ1-1, with D perhaps matching TRBD1 (6 bases). The germline gives CDR1 MGHRA, CDR2 YSYEKL. Between the trimmed V and J ends, which lost 10 bases and 6 bases, there was a span of 21 bases. This CDR3 is 14 amino acids long. CDR3 nucleotides: TGCGCCATCCGACGACAGGTGGGGGATCCTGAAGCTTTCTTT. Amino acids: CAIRRQVGDPEAFF.

J is TRBJ2-1 and V is TRBV28; 13 nucleotides line up with TRBD2. Trimming took 7 bases from V and 5 from J; bases not matched to a gene: 11. The CDR3 has 17 residues. Germline CDR1 reads MDHEN; CDR2 reads SYDVKM. The CDR3 bases are TGTGCCAGCAACCCCGGCGGGGGGACTAGCGGGAACAATGAGCAGTTCTTC. Its translation: CASNPGGGTSGNNEQFF.

The CDR3 bases are TGTGCCAGCAGTTACGGCCGAGGACTAGGGTACCATGAGCAGTTCTTC. Its protein product is CASSYGRGLGYHEQFF. This chain joins TRBV6-5 and TRBJ2-1, with TRBD2 matching over 7 bases. Per germline, CDR1 MNHEY and CDR2 SVGAGI. The CDR3 sequence is 16 residues long. With 2 bases clipped from V and 8 bases from J, the junction kept 12 bases outside the gene matches.

J is TRBJ2-7 and V is TRBV5-1, with TRBD1 matching 9 bases. The CDR3 consists of 15 residues. Germline CDR1 reads SGHRS; CDR2 reads YFSETQ. The ends lost 2 bases at V and 4 bases at J; junction bases unmatched: 7. Written as DNA, the CDR3 is TGCGCCAGCAGCTTTCGACAGGGGGTGGGGTACGAGCAGTACTTC. Its protein is CASSFRQGVGYEQYF.